This passage covers 20 T cell receptor beta chains from one sample sequenced in a study of blood T cells in healthy people across ages. The use of a sample-barcoded 5' primer and a J-beta primer mix characterized a second PCR of roughly 6 to 11 cycles. TCRdb itself ran the 5' RACE reads through MiXCR, one entry per CDR3 protein. The sample yields 2 million or so distinct CDR3 sequences, around half seen once. Sequencing input: blood. The receptor source for this set is a woman aged 35 to 49 in good health.

The chain couples TRBV5-6 to TRBJ2-1; TRBD2 matches at 7 bases. V was pared by 0 bases and J by 8 bases, with 2 bases of the junction left unmatched. The germline gives CDR1 SGHDT, CDR2 YYEEEE. The CDR3 runs to 13 residues. The CDR3 spells CASSLGEGYEQFF. The CDR3 DNA reads as TGTGCCAGCAGCTTGGGGGAGGGGTATGAGCAGTTCTTC.

This clonotype has a handful of counts. V gene TRBV29-1 combines with J gene TRBJ2-1; 8 nucleotides line up with TRBD1. Per the germline V gene, CDR1 is SQVTM and CDR2 is ANQGSEA. The CDR3 covers 11 residues. With V trimmed by 7 bases and J by 8 bases, 4 bases remained unmatched. CDR3 in DNA: TGCAGCGCGGACAGGGTGGATGAGCAGTTCTTC. It encodes CSADRVDEQFF.

The rearrangement joins TRBV28 to TRBJ2-5; 8 bases align to TRBD1. Per the germline V gene, CDR1 is MDHEN and CDR2 is SYDVKM. This CDR3 is 14 amino acids long. V lost 5 bases to trimming and J lost 5 bases; unmatched junction nucleotides: 7. This CDR3 is CASSPPRDRETQYF. CDR3 coding DNA: TGTGCCAGCAGTCCTCCGAGGGACAGGGAGACCCAGTACTTC.

The rearrangement links TRBV2 to TRBJ2-1, with 10 bases that match TRBD1. The germline V gene encodes CDR1 SNHLY and CDR2 FYNNEI. The CDR3 runs to 15 residues. Germline trimming cut 5 bases from V and 8 bases from J; bases unmatched to any gene: 9. Here the CDR3 reads CASSPDRGFGYEQFF. The CDR3 DNA sequence: TGTGCCAGCAGTCCGGACAGGGGGTTTGGGTATGAGCAGTTCTTC.

The chain is built from TRBV6-5 and TRBJ2-7, with 13 bases that match TRBD2. Germline lookup yields CDR1 MNHEY and CDR2 SVGAGI. This CDR3 comprises 16 residues. The J segment lost 7 bases and the V segment lost 2 bases, leaving 8 bases of the junction unmatched. CDR3 residues: CASSYPTSGGLNEQYF. CDR3 sequence (DNA): TGTGCCAGCAGTTACCCGACTAGCGGGGGGTTGAATGAGCAGTACTTC.

For this clonotype: The germline gene is not matched at one end of the junction; a read error may be the cause. The gene calls are TRBV9 and TRBJ2-1; D is unresolved. CDR3 length: 15 residues. The germline CDR1 and CDR2 sequences are SGDLS and YYNGEE. CDR3 residues: CASSVGPLSYKEQFF. The CDR3 DNA sequence: TGTGCCAGCAGCGTAGGGCCCCTCTCCTACAAGGAGCAGTTCTTC.

The rearrangement joins TRBV12-3 or TRBV12-4 to TRBJ2-3; no clear D gene. V dropped 7 bases and J dropped 7 bases, with 12 bases sitting between them. The CDR3 runs 12 residues. The CDR3 loop reads CASTLQFHTQYF. For the CDR3, the DNA is TGTGCCAGCACCCTGCAGTTCCATACGCAGTATTTT.

The chain is built from TRBV2 and TRBJ1-5; 9 nucleotides match TRBD1. J lost 6 bases, V lost 8 bases, and 11 bases had no gene match. The CDR3 is 15 amino acids. Germline V lookup: CDR1 SNHLY, CDR2 FYNNEI. The CDR3 reads CASVAGTGLAQPQHF. DNA of the CDR3: TGTGCCAGCGTCGCAGGGACAGGGCTCGCTCAGCCCCAGCATTTT.

This clonotype showed up just a few times. The genes are TRBV4-3 and TRBJ2-4, with D possibly matching TRBD2 (5 bases). CDR3 length: 13 residues. The V end was cut by 6 bases, the J end by 7 bases, with 13 bases between. Germline CDR1 LGHNA, CDR2 YSLEER. CDR3 sequence: CASSTTEGNIQYF. Written as DNA, the CDR3 is TGCGCCAGCAGTACCACCGAGGGTAACATTCAGTACTTC.

This clonotype has only a few counts. The J gene is TRBJ2-3, the V gene TRBV7-2, with D possibly called TRBD1 or TRBD2 (5 bases each). Germline lookup yields CDR1 SGHTA and CDR2 FQGNSA. Trimming took off 4 bases at V and 0 bases at J, with 14 bases between the two ends. This CDR3 contains 16 residues. The CDR3 region is CASSYGAQFSTDTQYF. As DNA, the CDR3 is TGTGCCAGCAGCTACGGGGCCCAATTTAGCACAGATACGCAGTATTTT. Supplemented by reference TRBV7-2 and TRBJ2-3, the full variable domain reads GAGVSQSPSNKVTEKGKDVELRCDPISGHTALYWYRQSLGQGLEFLIYFQGNSAPDKSGLPSDRFSAERTGGSVSTLTIQRTQQEDSAVYLCASSYGAQFSTDTQYFGPGTRLTVL.

This clonotype was counted between two and nine times. At one of its ends the junction is not consistent with the germline gene, which may arise from a read error. This chain joins TRBV4-3 and TRBJ1-2; maybe TRBD1 (6 bases). Germline V lookup: CDR1 LGHNA, CDR2 YSLEER. This CDR3 is built from 14 residues. The CDR3 bases are TGTGCCAGCAGCCAAGGGGGGGGATCGTATGGCTACACCTTC. The encoded protein is CASSQGGGSYGYTF.

V is TRBV5-1 and J is TRBJ2-1; 9 bases line up with TRBD1. This CDR3 is 16 amino acids long. From germline, CDR1 is SGHRS and CDR2 YFSETQ. Trimming took 4 bases from V and 1 from J; bases not matched to a gene: 6. CDR3 sequence reads: CASSLTGGNSYNEQFF. The CDR3 DNA is TGCGCCAGCAGCCTTACAGGGGGCAATTCCTACAATGAGCAGTTCTTC.

This clonotype was observed a handful of times. This rearrangement joins TRBV9 to TRBJ2-5, with D perhaps matching TRBD2 (6 bases). Trimming cost V 2 bases and J 5 bases, with 16 bases left between them. The CDR3 consists of 15 residues. Germline V gene sequence: CDR1 SGDLS, CDR2 YYNGEE. The CDR3 DNA is TGTGCCAGCAGCGTGGAATCGGGACTGGGGGAGACCCAGTACTTC. It yields the protein CASSVESGLGETQYF.

In its sample, this clonotype was seen a few times. The V and J genes are TRBV20-1 and TRBJ2-5, with D perhaps being TRBD1 or TRBD2 (5 bases each). This CDR3 has 15 amino acids. The germline V gene encodes CDR1 DFQATT and CDR2 SNEGSKA (reference sequence). The V gene lost 4 bases and the J gene lost 3 bases, with 18 bases spanning the gap. CDR3 sequence: CSAIRTGTMKETQYF. DNA for the CDR3: TGCAGTGCTATCCGCACCGGGACCATGAAAGAGACCCAGTACTTC.

This sequence joins TRBV2 and TRBJ2-7; D is unresolved. V was trimmed by 6 bases and J by 2 bases, leaving 11 bases between them. The CDR3 has 13 residues. The germline CDR1 and CDR2 sequences are SNHLY and FYNNEI. In DNA, the CDR3 is TGTGCCAGCAGGAAGAATACCGCCTACGAGCAGTACTTC. The encoded protein is CASRKNTAYEQYF. The variable domain in full, with the rest retrieved from reference TRBV2 and TRBJ2-7, is EPEVTQTPSHQVTQMGQEVILRCVPISNHLYFYWYRQILGQKVEFLVSFYNNEISEKSEIFDDQFSVERPDGSNFTLKIRSTKLEDSAMYFCASRKNTAYEQYFGPGTRLTVT.

This clonotype turned up a few times. The chain uses TRBV28 and TRBJ2-5; D unclear. V was pared by 4 bases and J by 7 bases, with 16 bases between. The CDR3 runs to 14 residues. Germline V gene sequence: CDR1 MDHEN, CDR2 SYDVKM. For the CDR3, the DNA is TGTGCCAGCAGTTCCTCCCCTGGGTCAGGGACCCAGTACTTC. Its protein is CASSSSPGSGTQYF.

V is TRBV9 and J is TRBJ2-3; 11 bases align to TRBD2. Losses at the gene ends were 3 bases for V and 6 bases for J; bases not matched to a gene: 9. This CDR3 is built from 16 residues. Looked up from germline, CDR1 is SGDLS and CDR2 is YYNGEE. In DNA form, the CDR3 reads TGTGCCAGCAGCGCCGGACTAGCGGGTTACGCGGATACGCAGTATTTT. Translation gives CASSAGLAGYADTQYF.

This clonotype was recorded a few times. The chain uses TRBV28 and TRBJ2-3; a weak D match, TRBD2 (7 bases). Germline values: CDR1 MDHEN, CDR2 SYDVKM. The CDR3 contains 11 residues. The CDR3, as DNA: TGTGCTCACAGGGAGGGAAATACGCAGTATTTT. This encodes CAHREGNTQYF. The full variable domain, its missing parts supplied by reference TRBV28 and TRBJ2-3, is DVKVTQSSRYLVKRTGEKVFLECVQDMDHENMFWYRQDPGLGLRLIYFSYDVKMKEKGDIPEGYSVSREKKERFSLILESASTNQTSMYLCAHREGNTQYFGPGTRLTVL.

DNA of the CDR3: TGTGCCAGCAGTGGGCCGTGGACTGAAGCTTTCTTT. Protein: CASSGPWTEAFF. V usage is TRBV25-1 and J usage is TRBJ1-1; D ambiguous. The CDR3 totals 12 residues. Germline CDR1 is MGHDK and CDR2 is SYGVNS. Trimming removed 4 bases from V and 5 bases from J, with 8 bases in between. Full variable domain (outside the CDR3, taken from reference TRBV25-1 and TRBJ1-1): EADIYQTPRYLVIGTGKKITLECSQTMGHDKMYWYQQDPGMELHLIHYSYGVNSTEKGDLSSESTVSRIRTEHFPLTLESARPSHTSQYLCASSGPWTEAFFGQGTRLTVV.

The rearrangement links TRBV4-1 to TRBJ1-1, with D possibly TRBD1 on 6 matching bases. V shed 1 base and J shed 5 bases, with 11 bases lying between them. The CDR3 runs 14 residues. CDR1 and CDR2 (germline): MGHRA, YSYEKL. CDR3 protein: CASSQVDRRTEAFF. DNA for the CDR3: TGCGCCAGCAGCCAAGTAGACAGGAGAACTGAAGCTTTCTTT.